These T cell receptor beta chains were read from a single sample in a study of blood T cell repertoires in COVID-19. Clones were sequenced by immunoSEQ multiplex PCR, and TCRdb holds only the in-frame ones, with some missing. Seen here are 210,000 or so clones, roughly 87% observed once, and the top ten hold 12%. Sequencing was performed on peripheral blood. These receptors originate from a woman aged 18-35 years who had recovered from COVID-19. Both conserved end residues are part of each CDR3. A D gene is named only where the DNA matches it firmly. Only some rows state a clone size, as once, few, many or a class for expanded clones.

v_call: TRBV11-2; d_call: TRBD1; j_call: TRBJ2-4; clone_size: once; cdr3_aa: CASSLLTGVGDIQYF; cdr3_nt: TGTGCCAGCAGCTTACTGACAGGGGTCGGAGACATTCAGTACTTC
v_call: TRBV7-2; d_call: -; j_call: TRBJ1-4; clone_size: -; cdr3_aa: CASSFRGSINEKLFF; cdr3_nt: TGTGCCAGCAGCTTTAGGGGGTCCATTAATGAAAAACTGTTTTTT
v_call: TRBV19; d_call: TRBD2; j_call: TRBJ2-1; clone_size: -; cdr3_aa: CASSTKAGGFNEQFF; cdr3_nt: TGTGCCAGTAGTACCAAAGCGGGAGGGTTCAATGAGCAGTTCTTC
v_call: TRBV11-2; d_call: -; j_call: TRBJ2-1; clone_size: -; cdr3_aa: CASSLGRDWYNEQFF; cdr3_nt: TGTGCCAGCAGCTTAGGGCGGGACTGGTACAATGAGCAGTTCTTC
v_call: TRBV9; d_call: TRBD1; j_call: TRBJ2-7; clone_size: -; cdr3_aa: CASSVAGTGGGIYEQYF; cdr3_nt: TGTGCCAGCAGCGTAGCTGGGACAGGGGGAGGGATCTACGAGCAGTACTTC
v_call: TRBV5-1; d_call: TRBD1; j_call: TRBJ1-5; clone_size: -; cdr3_aa: CASSPGTGYQPQHF; cdr3_nt: TGCGCCAGCAGCCCTGGGACAGGGTATCAGCCCCAGCATTTT
v_call: TRBV7-9; d_call: -; j_call: TRBJ1-1; clone_size: -; cdr3_aa: CAATPGRGNTEAFF; cdr3_nt: TGTGCCGCCACCCCCGGACGGGGGAACACTGAAGCTTTCTTT
v_call: TRBV18; d_call: TRBD2; j_call: TRBJ2-7; clone_size: -; cdr3_aa: CASSPRTSGYDSYEQYF; cdr3_nt: TGTGCCAGCTCACCACGCACTAGCGGGTACGACTCCTACGAGCAGTACTTC
v_call: TRBV6-5; d_call: TRBD1; j_call: TRBJ2-7; clone_size: -; cdr3_aa: CATRGTGSTYEQYF; cdr3_nt: TGTGCCACTCGCGGGACAGGGTCCACCTACGAGCAGTACTTC
v_call: TRBV6-5; d_call: -; j_call: TRBJ2-3; clone_size: -; cdr3_aa: CASSWDLRSTDTQYF; cdr3_nt: TGTGCCAGCAGTTGGGACTTACGAAGCACAGATACGCAGTATTTT
v_call: TRBV7-8; d_call: -; j_call: TRBJ2-2; clone_size: -; cdr3_aa: CASSFGTLYTGELFF; cdr3_nt: TGTGCCAGCAGCTTCGGGACACTTTACACCGGGGAGCTGTTTTTT
v_call: TRBV29-1; d_call: -; j_call: TRBJ2-5; clone_size: -; cdr3_aa: CSVQAPLQETQYF; cdr3_nt: TGCAGCGTCCAGGCCCCTTTGCAAGAGACCCAGTACTTC
v_call: TRBV5-6; d_call: TRBD1; j_call: TRBJ1-1; clone_size: -; cdr3_aa: CASSFGTGDSEAFF; cdr3_nt: TGTGCCAGCAGCTTTGGGACAGGGGATAGTGAAGCTTTCTTT
v_call: TRBV30; d_call: TRBD2; j_call: TRBJ2-1; clone_size: few; cdr3_aa: CAWTMGTSGSRSYNEQFF; cdr3_nt: TGTGCCTGGACTATGGGGACTAGCGGGAGCCGATCCTACAATGAGCAGTTCTTC
v_call: TRBV10-3; d_call: -; j_call: TRBJ2-7; clone_size: -; cdr3_aa: CASKERGGGSYEQYF; cdr3_nt: TGTGCCAGTAAGGAGAGGGGAGGGGGCTCCTACGAGCAGTACTTC
v_call: TRBV11-3; d_call: TRBD2; j_call: TRBJ2-2; clone_size: -; cdr3_aa: CASSSRGAGGTGELFF; cdr3_nt: TGTGCCAGCAGCTCCCGAGGGGCGGGAGGCACCGGGGAGCTGTTTTTT